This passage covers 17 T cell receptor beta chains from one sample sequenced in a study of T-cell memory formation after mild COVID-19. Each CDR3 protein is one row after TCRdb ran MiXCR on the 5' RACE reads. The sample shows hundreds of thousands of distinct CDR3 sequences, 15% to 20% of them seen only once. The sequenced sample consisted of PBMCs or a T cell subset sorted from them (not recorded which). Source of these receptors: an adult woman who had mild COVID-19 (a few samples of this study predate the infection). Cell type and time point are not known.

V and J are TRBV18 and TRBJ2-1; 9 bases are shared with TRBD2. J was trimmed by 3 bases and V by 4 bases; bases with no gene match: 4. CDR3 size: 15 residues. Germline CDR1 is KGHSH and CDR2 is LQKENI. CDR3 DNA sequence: TGTGCCAGCTCACAGACTAGCGGAAACTACAATGAGCAGTTCTTC. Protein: CASSQTSGNYNEQFF.

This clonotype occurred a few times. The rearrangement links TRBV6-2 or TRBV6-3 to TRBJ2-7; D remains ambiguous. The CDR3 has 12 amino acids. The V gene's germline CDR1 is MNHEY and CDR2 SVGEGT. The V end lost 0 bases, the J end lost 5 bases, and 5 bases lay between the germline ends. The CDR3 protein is CASSYSGHEQYF. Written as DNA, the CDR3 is TGTGCCAGCAGTTACTCAGGGCACGAGCAGTACTTC.

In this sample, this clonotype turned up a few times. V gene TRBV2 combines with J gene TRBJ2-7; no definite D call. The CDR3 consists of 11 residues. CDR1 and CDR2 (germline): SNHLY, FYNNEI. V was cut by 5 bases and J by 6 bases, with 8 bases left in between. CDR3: CASSYQSEQYF. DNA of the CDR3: TGTGCCAGCAGTTATCAGAGCGAGCAGTACTTC. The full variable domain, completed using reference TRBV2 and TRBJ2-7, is EPEVTQTPSHQVTQMGQEVILRCVPISNHLYFYWYRQILGQKVEFLVSFYNNEISEKSEIFDDQFSVERPDGSNFTLKIRSTKLEDSAMYFCASSYQSEQYFGPGTRLTVT.

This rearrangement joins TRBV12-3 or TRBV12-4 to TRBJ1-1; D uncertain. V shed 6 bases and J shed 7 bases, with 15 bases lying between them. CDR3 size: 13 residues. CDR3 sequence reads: CASRAAAFLEAFF. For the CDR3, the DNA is TGTGCCAGCAGGGCCGCCGCATTTCTTGAAGCTTTCTTT.

CDR3 region: CASSILLHSPLHF. DNA of the CDR3: TGTGCCAGTAGTATCCTTCTTCATTCACCCCTCCACTTT. This chain connects TRBV19 to TRBJ1-6; D remains ambiguous. This CDR3 comprises 13 residues. CDR1 is LNHDA, CDR2 SQIVND, per germline (reference sequence). Trimming removed 3 bases from V and 8 bases from J, with 8 bases in between.

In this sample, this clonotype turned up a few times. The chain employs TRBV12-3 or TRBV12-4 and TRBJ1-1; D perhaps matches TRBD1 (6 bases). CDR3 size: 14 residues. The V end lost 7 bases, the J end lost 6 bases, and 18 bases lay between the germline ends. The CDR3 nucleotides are TGTGCCAGCACCCCGACAGGCGGCGGCTCTGAAGCTTTCTTT. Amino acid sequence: CASTPTGGGSEAFF.

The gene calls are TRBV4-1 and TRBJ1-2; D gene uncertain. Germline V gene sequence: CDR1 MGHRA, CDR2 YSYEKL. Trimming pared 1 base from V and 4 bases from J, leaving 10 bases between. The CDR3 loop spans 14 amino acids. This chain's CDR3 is CASSQGVGVYGYTF. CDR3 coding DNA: TGCGCCAGCAGCCAAGGGGTAGGAGTCTATGGCTACACCTTC.

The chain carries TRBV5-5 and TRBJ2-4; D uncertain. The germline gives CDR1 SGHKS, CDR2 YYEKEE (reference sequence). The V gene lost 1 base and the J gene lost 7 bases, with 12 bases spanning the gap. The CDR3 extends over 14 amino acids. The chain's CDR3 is CASSLMDPPNIQYF. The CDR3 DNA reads TGTGCCAGCAGCTTGATGGACCCGCCGAACATTCAGTACTTC.

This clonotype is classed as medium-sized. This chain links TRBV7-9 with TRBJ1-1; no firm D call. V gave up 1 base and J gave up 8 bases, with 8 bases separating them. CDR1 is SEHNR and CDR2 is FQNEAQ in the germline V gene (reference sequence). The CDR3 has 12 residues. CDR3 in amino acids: CASSLGFREAFF. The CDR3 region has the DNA TGTGCCAGCAGCTTAGGTTTCAGGGAAGCTTTCTTT. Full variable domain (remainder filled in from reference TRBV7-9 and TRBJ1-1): DTGVSQNPRHKITKRGQNVTFRCDPISEHNRLYWYRQTLGQGPEFLTYFQNEAQLEKSRLLSDRFSAERPKGSFSTLEIQRTEQGDSAMYLCASSLGFREAFFGQGTRLTVV.

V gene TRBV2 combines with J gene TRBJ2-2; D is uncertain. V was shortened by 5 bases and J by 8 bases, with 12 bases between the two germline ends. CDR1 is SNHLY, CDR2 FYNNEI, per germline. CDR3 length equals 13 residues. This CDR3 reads CASSISISGELFF. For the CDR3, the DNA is TGTGCCAGCAGTATATCTATATCTGGGGAGCTGTTTTTT.

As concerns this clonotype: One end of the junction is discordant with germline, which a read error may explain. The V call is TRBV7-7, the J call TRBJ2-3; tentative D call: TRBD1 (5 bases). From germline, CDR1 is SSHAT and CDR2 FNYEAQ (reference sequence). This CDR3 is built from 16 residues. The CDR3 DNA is TGTGCTAGCAGCCCCCGCTGGGGCCTGGGGACAGATACGCAGTATTTT. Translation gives CASSPRWGLGTDTQYF.

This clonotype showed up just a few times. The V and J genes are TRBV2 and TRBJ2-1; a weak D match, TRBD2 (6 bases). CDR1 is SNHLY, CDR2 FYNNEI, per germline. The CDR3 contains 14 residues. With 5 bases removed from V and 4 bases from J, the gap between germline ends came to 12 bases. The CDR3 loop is CASSRDSTYNEQFF. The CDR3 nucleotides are TGTGCCAGCAGTCGGGACTCGACTTACAATGAGCAGTTCTTC.

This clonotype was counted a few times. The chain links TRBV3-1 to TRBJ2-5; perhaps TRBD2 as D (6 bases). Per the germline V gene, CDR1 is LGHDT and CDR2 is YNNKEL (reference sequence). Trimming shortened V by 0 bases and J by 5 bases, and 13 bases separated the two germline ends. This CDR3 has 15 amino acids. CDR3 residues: CASSQDGRRGETQYF. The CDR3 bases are TGTGCCAGCAGCCAAGATGGGCGACGGGGGGAGACCCAGTACTTC.

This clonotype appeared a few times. As DNA, the CDR3 is TGCGCCAGCAGCTTGGAGGGACAGGCCCGTGGAAGGGCCTCGAAGATTAACACTGAAGCTTTCTTT. Amino acid sequence: CASSLEGQARGRASKINTEAFF. V is TRBV5-1 and J is TRBJ1-1, with TRBD1 matching over 8 bases. CDR3 size: 22 residues. Germline CDR1 reads SGHRS; CDR2 reads YFSETQ. The J segment lost 2 bases and the V segment lost 0 bases, leaving 24 bases of the junction unmatched.

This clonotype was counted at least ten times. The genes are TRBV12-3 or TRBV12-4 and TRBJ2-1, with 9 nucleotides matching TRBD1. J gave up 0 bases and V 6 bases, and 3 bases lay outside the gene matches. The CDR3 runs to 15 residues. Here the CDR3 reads CASSSGQGSYNEQFF. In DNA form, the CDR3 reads TGTGCCAGCAGCTCGGGACAGGGCTCCTACAATGAGCAGTTCTTC.

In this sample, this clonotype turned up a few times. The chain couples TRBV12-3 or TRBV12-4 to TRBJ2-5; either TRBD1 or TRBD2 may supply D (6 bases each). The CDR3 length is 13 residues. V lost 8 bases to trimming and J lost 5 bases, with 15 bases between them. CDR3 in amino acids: CASEGGPRETQYF. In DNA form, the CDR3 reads TGTGCCAGCGAAGGGGGGCCACGGGAGACCCAGTACTTC.

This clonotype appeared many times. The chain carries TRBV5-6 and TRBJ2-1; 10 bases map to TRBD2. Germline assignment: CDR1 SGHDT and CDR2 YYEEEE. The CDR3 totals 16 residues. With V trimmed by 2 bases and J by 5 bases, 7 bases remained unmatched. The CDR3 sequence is CASSFPSGGANNEQFF. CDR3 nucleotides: TGTGCCAGCAGCTTCCCGAGCGGGGGGGCGAACAATGAGCAGTTCTTC.